The entry that follows covers one TCR beta chain sequence. The antigen remains undetermined. Generated by immunoSEQ multiplex PCR, the TCRdb table keeps only in-frame clones and is missing some. The sample carries under 200,000 clones, approximately 92% recorded once. The germline CDR1 and CDR2 sequences are SGHTS and YDEGEE. This CDR3 comprises 15 residues. Deletions cut 7 bases from V and 0 bases from J, with 16 bases between. This sample was included in a study of T cell responses to AZD1222 COVID-19 vaccine. About the research overall: Second-dose intervals near 4 or 12 weeks were combined.

Study findings and constraints: It was only after the peak T cell response that any repertoires were sampled. Reportedly, nearly half of unique spike TCRs recognized epitopes outside B.1.351/B.1.1.7 mutations.

The TCR comes from an adult in good health. The material sequenced was peripheral blood, taken on day 0 of AZD1222 vaccination. The chain couples TRBV5-8 to TRBJ1-1; possibly TRBD1 for D (6 bases). This chain's CDR3 is CASSRPGHMNTEAFF. The CDR3 bases are TGTGCCAGCTCCCGCCCGGGACACATGAACACTGAAGCTTTCTTT.